The source of this TCR beta chain is a study of a mutant IDH1 vaccine in newly diagnosed glioma. The CDR3 has 15 residues. Germline V gene data show CDR1 as SGHRS and CDR2 as YFSETQ. V was clipped by 3 bases and J by 4 bases; unmatched bases: 6. Using immunoSEQ multiplex PCR, the repertoire was profiled, and TCRdb retains in-frame clones only, with some absent. Here the sample spans about 62,000 clones, approximately 90% being singletons. This clone has a single count. The target antigen is unknown. Stated time point: week 11, during vaccination. Every single dose of the vaccine, 300 ug of mutant IDH1 20-mer peptide, came with topical imiquimod.

J is TRBJ1-5 and V is TRBV5-1, with 8 bases aligning to TRBD1. This TCR came from a man between 40 and 49 years old with glioma. The starting material was PBMCs, obtained from a glioma patient whose treatment included an IDH1 peptide vaccine. The CDR3 DNA reads TGCGCCAGCAGCTCCTCCGGGACAGGTAATCAGCCCCAGCATTTT. Its translation: CASSSSGTGNQPQHF. Combining the CDR3 with reference TRBV5-1 and TRBJ1-5 gives the whole variable domain KAGVTQTPRYLIKTRGQQVTLSCSPISGHRSVSWYQQTPGQGLQFLFEYFSETQRNKGNFPGRFSGRQFSNSRSEMNVSTLELGDSALYLCASSSSGTGNQPQHFGDGTRLSIL.